This T cell receptor beta chain appears in the sequencing data of a study of T-cell reconstitution after alpha-beta-depleted transplantation in children. Germline loops: CDR1 MNHNS, CDR2 SASEGT. The CDR3 totals 13 residues. The J segment lost 2 bases and the V segment lost 6 bases, leaving 1 base of the junction unmatched. Unique molecular identifiers were incorporated during preparation of the TCRbeta library. TCRdb re-derived calls from the PCR reads in MiXCR, one entry per CDR3 protein. Here the sample spans about a million distinct CDR3 sequences, about 26% being singletons. This clonotype was seen at least ten times. What it binds is unknown. The study's findings and limits: Newly made T cells mostly supplied T-cell counts and diversity one year after transplant.

This TCR was sampled from a boy younger than two who had a stem cell transplant for SCID, so the T cells may come from the graft donor. This sequence joins TRBV6-1 and TRBJ2-5, with 9 nucleotides matching TRBD1. The material was PBMCs, mostly from graft donor cells, obtained 360 days after TCRalphabeta/CD19-depleted stem cell transplant. CDR3 bases: TGTGCCAGCAGAGACAGGGGGCAAGAGACCCAGTACTTC. Amino acids: CASRDRGQETQYF.